This TCR beta chain was observed in a study of blood T cell repertoires in COVID-19. This clone was seen only a few times. Repertoires were generated with immunoSEQ multiplex PCR, while TCRdb's copy carries only in-frame clones and drops some. Of almost 95,000 clones in the sample, about 70% were seen once. Losses at the gene ends were 3 bases for V and 4 bases for J; bases not matched to a gene: 4. The CDR3 has 15 residues. Germline CDR1 reads MNHNS; CDR2 reads SASEGT. The sequenced sample was peripheral blood. The rearrangement links TRBV6-1 to TRBJ2-5; TRBD2 matches 11 bases. The sequence was collected from a woman aged 55-75 years in a cohort sampled during active or convalescent COVID-19. The CDR3 nucleotides read TGTGCCAGCAGTGACCTAGCGGGGGGTGGAGAGACCCAGTACTTC. Translation: CASSDLAGGGETQYF.